This TCR beta chain was captured by sequencing in a study of CD8+ T cells in alopecia areata. The trim removed 6 bases at V and 7 bases at J, leaving 11 bases unmatched. CDR1 SQVTM and CDR2 ANQGSEA come from the germline V gene. This CDR3 spans 13 amino acids. This clone has just a few counts. Its target is not known. Using a FACSAria, the CD4+ and CD8+ T cells were sorted from the PBMCs. Sequencing templates came from extracted RNA that was reverse transcribed into cDNA. Sequencing was performed with immunoSEQ multiplex PCR; in TCRdb, only in-frame clones are kept and a portion is missing. This table holds 120,000 to 150,000 clones, more than 55% found once. Whole-study results and caveats: Compared with mice, patients displayed less clear TCR sharing, possibly for HLA-related reasons. Resident alphabeta T cells of normal skin are also sequenced in scalp samples. Higher clonality than in normal scalp was seen in lesional scalp, especially alopecia totalis/universalis.

This TCR was sampled from a human donor in good health. The sample taken for sequencing was CD8+ T cells sorted from blood. V is TRBV29-1 and J is TRBJ2-7, with 8 bases fitting TRBD2. The CDR3 DNA follows: TGCAGCGTACTAGCGGTTCAAGGCTTAGAGCAGTACTTC. Encoded protein: CSVLAVQGLEQYF.